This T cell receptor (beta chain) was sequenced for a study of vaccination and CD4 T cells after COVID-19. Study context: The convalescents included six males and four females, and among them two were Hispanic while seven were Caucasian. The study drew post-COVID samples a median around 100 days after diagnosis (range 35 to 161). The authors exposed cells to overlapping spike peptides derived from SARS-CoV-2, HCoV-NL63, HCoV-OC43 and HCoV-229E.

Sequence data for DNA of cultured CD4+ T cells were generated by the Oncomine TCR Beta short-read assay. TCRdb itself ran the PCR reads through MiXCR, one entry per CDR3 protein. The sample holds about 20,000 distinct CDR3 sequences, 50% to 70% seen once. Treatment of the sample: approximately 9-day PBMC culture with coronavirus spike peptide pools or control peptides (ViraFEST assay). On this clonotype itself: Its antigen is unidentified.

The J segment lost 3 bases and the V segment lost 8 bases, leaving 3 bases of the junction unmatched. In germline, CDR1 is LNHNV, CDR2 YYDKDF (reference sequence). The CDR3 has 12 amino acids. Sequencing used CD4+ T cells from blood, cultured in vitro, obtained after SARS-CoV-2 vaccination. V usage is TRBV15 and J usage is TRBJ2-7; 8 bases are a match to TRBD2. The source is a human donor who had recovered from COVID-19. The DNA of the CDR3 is TGTGCCACCCCGGGGGGGAACTACGAGCAGTACTTC. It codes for CATPGGNYEQYF.